The 8 T cell receptor beta chains below come from one sample, sequenced in a study of blood T cells in healthy people across ages. A second PCR of about 7 to 12 cycles used a sample-barcoded 5' primer and a J-beta primer mix. A single record per CDR3 protein comes from TCRdb applying MiXCR to the 5' RACE reads. Of almost 300,000 distinct CDR3 sequences listed, around 29% are singletons. The sequenced material came from blood. These receptors were obtained from a woman aged 70-85 years in good health.

This clonotype was counted a few times. The chain has TRBV4-3 and TRBJ2-5; 7 nucleotides align to TRBD1. CDR1 is LGHNA, CDR2 YSLEER, per germline. V lost 0 bases and J lost 5; bases outside the gene matches: 9. The CDR3 is 16 residues long. CDR3 nucleotide sequence: TGCGCCAGCAGCCAAGATTCAGGGGGAGAGACGGAGACCCAGTACTTC. Protein sequence: CASSQDSGGETETQYF.

This clonotype has more than one count but fewer than ten. This chain uses TRBV5-1 with TRBJ1-5; 7 nucleotides match TRBD1. The CDR3 runs to 15 residues. The germline V gene has CDR1 SGHRS and CDR2 YFSETQ. The junction had 4 bases not matched to a gene; V was cut back by 1 base and J by 3 bases. CDR3 residues: CASSLTTGVNQPQHF. Here the CDR3 DNA reads TGCGCCAGCAGCTTGACCACAGGGGTCAATCAGCCCCAGCATTTT.

This clonotype was counted only a few times. This likely comes from a read error, as the CDR3 has no conserved phenylalanine or tryptophan at its end. This sequence joins TRBV27 and TRBJ1-4, with a possible D match to TRBD1 (5 bases). This CDR3 has 17 amino acids. Germline lookup yields CDR1 MNHEY and CDR2 SMNVEV (reference sequence). The CDR3 region has the DNA TGTACCAGCAGCTTTCAAGGGACGGACCCTTGGAGGGAAAAACTGTTTCTT. Translation gives CTSSFQGTDPWREKLFL.

This rearrangement joins TRBV20-1 to TRBJ1-1; 8 bases align to TRBD1. Trimming cost V 4 bases and J 4 bases; bases outside gene matches: 2. This CDR3 has 12 amino acids. The germline gives CDR1 DFQATT, CDR2 SNEGSKA (reference sequence). CDR3 sequence: CSATTGATEAFF. CDR3 nucleotide sequence: TGCAGTGCTACGACAGGGGCCACTGAAGCTTTCTTT.

This rearrangement joins TRBV7-2 to TRBJ2-5; D is possibly TRBD1 or TRBD2 (7 bases each). Trimming cost V 4 bases and J 11 bases, with 23 bases left between them. In germline, CDR1 is SGHTA, CDR2 FQGNSA. This CDR3 contains 15 residues. The CDR3 reads CASSSHQGGTWEQYF. CDR3 nucleotides: TGTGCCAGCAGCTCACATCAGGGGGGGACGTGGGAGCAGTACTTC. The variable domain in full, with the rest retrieved from reference TRBV7-2 and TRBJ2-5, is GAGVSQSPSNKVTEKGKDVELRCDPISGHTALYWYRQSLGQGLEFLIYFQGNSAPDKSGLPSDRFSAERTGGSVSTLTIQRTQQEDSAVYLCASSSHQGGTWEQYFGPGTRLLVL.

This clonotype occurred many times. The chain is built from TRBV29-1 and TRBJ1-2; D remains ambiguous. Trimming took off 3 bases at V and 5 bases at J, with 10 bases between the two ends. Germline V gene lookup returns CDR1 SQVTM and CDR2 ANQGSEA. The CDR3 contains 12 residues. CDR3 coding DNA: TGCAGCGTTGATGTTATGGGGTATGGCTACACCTTC. Translation gives CSVDVMGYGYTF.

The genes are TRBV6-5 and TRBJ2-4; 9 bases line up with TRBD2. CDR3 length: 14 residues. The J segment lost 2 bases and the V segment lost 6 bases, leaving 2 bases of the junction unmatched. Germline V gene sequence: CDR1 MNHEY, CDR2 SVGAGI. The CDR3 region is CASSLAGPKNIQYF. CDR3 DNA: TGTGCCAGCAGCCTAGCGGGGCCCAAAAACATTCAGTACTTC.

This clonotype came up many times. The CDR3: CSVKWSLAGEDKNIQYF. The CDR3 nucleotides read TGCAGCGTTAAGTGGAGCCTAGCGGGAGAGGACAAAAACATTCAGTACTTC. V usage is TRBV29-1 and J usage is TRBJ2-4; 10 nucleotides agree with TRBD2. This CDR3 spans 17 amino acids. V trimming: 5 bases; J trimming: 3 bases; junction bases outside the gene matches: 13. Germline CDR1 is SQVTM and CDR2 is ANQGSEA.